The 28 T cell receptor beta chains below come from one sample, sequenced in a study of blood T cell repertoires in COVID-19. The assay was immunoSEQ multiplex PCR, and TCRdb's table has in-frame clones only and misses some. The sample shows some 240,000 clones, 92% of them seen only once. The material sequenced was peripheral blood. The receptors shown here come from a man aged 55 to 69 with COVID-19, enrolled during active disease.

The J gene is TRBJ2-4, the V gene TRBV6-5; D is perhaps TRBD2 (7 bases). This CDR3 comprises 14 residues. The V end lost 8 bases, the J end lost 7 bases, and 18 bases lay between the germline ends. CDR1 and CDR2 from the germline V gene are MNHEY and SVGAGI. The CDR3 DNA sequence: TGTGCCAGCGCATTGCGGGGGCGAGGGAACATTCAGTACTTC. It encodes CASALRGRGNIQYF.

This chain links TRBV3-1 (or the pseudogene TRBV3-2) with TRBJ1-5; TRBD1 is a possible D gene (5 bases). CDR1 is LGHDT and CDR2 is YNNKEL in the germline V gene (reference sequence). Trimming removed 4 bases from V and 4 bases from J, with 17 bases in between. The CDR3 has 16 residues. The CDR3 DNA reads TGTGCCAGCAGCCTAGGAACAGGTTATACGAATCAGCCCCAGCATTTT. Protein sequence: CASSLGTGYTNQPQHF.

This CDR3 is CASSDLAENTQYF. In DNA, the CDR3 is TGTGCCAGCAGTGATCTAGCGGAGAATACGCAGTATTTT. V usage is TRBV6-1 and J usage is TRBJ2-3; 7 bases match TRBD2. The CDR3 consists of 13 residues. Germline CDR1 MNHNS, CDR2 SASEGT. The J segment lost 7 bases and the V segment lost 3 bases, leaving 4 bases of the junction unmatched.

V gene TRBV19 combines with J gene TRBJ2-7; 10 bases line up with TRBD2. V dropped 4 bases and J dropped 3; count of bases not matched to a gene: 6. Looked up from germline, CDR1 is LNHDA and CDR2 is SQIVND (reference sequence). The CDR3 sequence is 15 residues long. This CDR3 reads CASSTSSGSSYEQYF. In DNA, the CDR3 is TGTGCCAGTAGTACGTCTAGCGGGAGTAGCTACGAGCAGTACTTC.

The chain is built from TRBV24-1 and TRBJ2-2, with 8 bases fitting TRBD1. Germline assignment: CDR1 KGHDR and CDR2 SFDVKD. The CDR3 spans 14 residues. V was pared by 2 bases and J by 6 bases, with 1 base of the junction left unmatched. This CDR3 is CATSDWDRSGELFF. The DNA for the CDR3 is TGTGCCACCAGTGATTGGGACAGGTCCGGGGAGCTGTTTTTT.

The rearrangement uses TRBV3-1 (or the pseudogene TRBV3-2) and TRBJ2-7; 13 bases fit TRBD2. Germline lookup yields CDR1 LGHDT and CDR2 YNNKEL (reference sequence). CDR3 length: 15 amino acids. The V gene end was trimmed by 1 base and the J gene end by 12 bases; junction bases not matched to a gene: 9. The CDR3 DNA reads TGTGCCAGCAGCCAAGGGGGACTAGCGGGGAGTTTTATGTACTTC. Translated: CASSQGGLAGSFMYF.

This clone was detected once. V is TRBV5-1 and J is TRBJ1-1, with D hard to call. V lost 3 bases to trimming and J lost 7 bases, with 19 bases between them. Germline V gene lookup returns CDR1 SGHRS and CDR2 YFSETQ. CDR3 length: 15 residues. CDR3 nucleotides: TGCGCCAGCAGCTCCGACGGACGGGGAACAAGTGAAGCTTTCTTT. The encoded protein is CASSSDGRGTSEAFF.

V gene TRBV11-2 combines with J gene TRBJ2-1; 9 nucleotides agree with TRBD2. The length of the CDR3 is 18 residues. CDR1 is SGHAT, CDR2 FQNNGV, per germline. V lost 2 bases to trimming and J lost 0 bases; unmatched junction nucleotides: 8. CDR3 region: CASSLFRLAESSYNEQFF. Here the CDR3 DNA reads TGTGCCAGCAGCTTATTCCGACTAGCGGAAAGCTCCTACAATGAGCAGTTCTTC.

This clone showed up just a few times. CDR3 protein: CASSSSGGGEQFF. Written as DNA, the CDR3 is TGTGCCAGCAGCTCCTCCGGGGGAGGTGAGCAGTTCTTC. The rearrangement joins TRBV13 to TRBJ2-1; tentatively, D is TRBD2 (6 bases). V lost 4 bases, J lost 9 bases, and 13 bases lay in between. CDR1 and CDR2 (germline): PRHDT, FYEKMQ (reference sequence). The CDR3 totals 13 residues.

This sequence joins TRBV7-9 and TRBJ2-6; a weak D match, TRBD1 (6 bases). Germline loops: CDR1 SEHNR, CDR2 FQNEAQ (reference sequence). The CDR3 runs to 16 residues. Trimming pared 4 bases from V and 2 bases from J, leaving 12 bases between. The CDR3 here is CASSSSQGTGANVLTF. The CDR3 nucleotides are TGTGCCAGCAGCTCATCCCAGGGGACTGGGGCCAACGTCCTGACTTTC.

J is TRBJ1-1 and V is TRBV2, with D possibly TRBD1 on 6 matching bases. The CDR3 runs to 13 residues. Germline CDR1 SNHLY, CDR2 FYNNEI. V lost 8 bases to trimming and J lost 11 bases, with 21 bases between them. The CDR3 loop reads CASREEGGARAFF. For the CDR3, the DNA is TGTGCCAGCCGAGAGGAGGGGGGGGCGCGGGCTTTCTTT.

This clone has a handful of counts. V gene TRBV4-1 combines with J gene TRBJ1-5, with 7 nucleotides matching TRBD1. V trimming: 0 bases; J trimming: 0 bases; junction bases outside the gene matches: 14. The CDR3 has 20 residues. CDR1 is MGHRA and CDR2 is YSYEKL in the germline V gene. The CDR3 region has the DNA TGCGCCAGCAGCCAAGATTTTCGAGGGGGCCAGTCTTTTAGCAATCAGCCCCAGCATTTT. Amino acid sequence: CASSQDFRGGQSFSNQPQHF.

The chain joins TRBV6-1 to TRBJ1-2; D is possibly TRBD1 (5 bases). Between the trimmed V and J ends, which lost 2 bases and 4 bases, there was a span of 17 bases. CDR1 is MNHNS and CDR2 is SASEGT in the germline V gene. There are 16 residues in the CDR3. CDR3 region: CASSEYQGSQFYGYTF. CDR3 nucleotides: TGTGCCAGCAGTGAATACCAGGGCAGTCAATTCTATGGCTACACCTTC.

J is TRBJ1-5 and V is TRBV29-1; D is unclear. CDR1 SQVTM and CDR2 ANQGSEA come from the germline V gene. The CDR3 is made up of 11 amino acids. The CDR3 region is CTRGSNQPQHF. The CDR3 bases are TGCACCCGAGGGAGCAATCAGCCCCAGCATTTT.

This chain connects TRBV2 to TRBJ2-5, with D hard to call. This CDR3 is built from 14 residues. CDR1 is SNHLY, CDR2 FYNNEI, per germline. V dropped 8 bases and J dropped 4 bases, with 17 bases sitting between them. The DNA for the CDR3 is TGTGCCAGCCTGAGGTTGAGGTCGGTAGAGACCCAGTACTTC. As protein: CASLRLRSVETQYF.

The chain is built from TRBV9 and TRBJ2-3, with D possibly matching TRBD2 (6 bases). Germline V gene lookup returns CDR1 SGDLS and CDR2 YYNGEE. There are 15 residues in the CDR3. The germline V and J ends were trimmed by 3 bases and 0 bases, with 11 bases remaining between them. Written as DNA, the CDR3 is TGTGCCAGCAGCGGGACTACCGCTAGCACAGATACGCAGTATTTT. The encoded protein is CASSGTTASTDTQYF.

The rearrangement joins TRBV7-3 to TRBJ1-2, with TRBD1 matching 9 bases. With V trimmed by 2 bases and J by 6 bases, 4 bases remained unmatched. This CDR3 region has 14 residues. From germline, CDR1 is SGHTA and CDR2 FQGTGA. This CDR3 reads CASSLGGQGNGYTF. DNA for the CDR3: TGTGCCAGCAGCTTAGGTGGACAGGGGAATGGCTACACCTTC.

The V gene is TRBV24-1, the J gene TRBJ2-1; a possible D gene is TRBD1 (5 bases). V lost 6 bases and J lost 0, with 17 bases in between. The CDR3 loop spans 17 amino acids. Germline loops: CDR1 KGHDR, CDR2 SFDVKD. The CDR3 here is CATSPHQGVNSYNEQFF. Written as DNA, the CDR3 is TGTGCCACCAGTCCCCATCAGGGCGTAAACTCCTACAATGAGCAGTTCTTC.

The chain has TRBV30 and TRBJ1-2, with a tentative D call TRBD1 (6 bases). This CDR3 has 12 amino acids. The germline CDR1 and CDR2 sequences are GTSNPN and SVGIG (reference sequence). The V end was cut by 4 bases, the J end by 8 bases, with 14 bases between. As DNA, the CDR3 is TGTGCCTGGACACCAGGGGTTGGCGGCTACACCTTC. This sequence encodes CAWTPGVGGYTF.

The V gene is TRBV30, the J gene TRBJ2-7; D ambiguous. This CDR3 spans 13 amino acids. From germline, CDR1 is GTSNPN and CDR2 SVGIG (reference sequence). The ends were cut back, 3 bases at V and 9 bases at J, with 18 bases in the middle. The CDR3 DNA follows: TGTGCCTGGAGCGGCAGGTCCAGCTTTTGGCAGTACTTC. Protein: CAWSGRSSFWQYF.

The rearrangement uses TRBV7-6 and TRBJ2-1; D perhaps matches TRBD2 (5 bases). Trimming stripped 7 bases from V and 0 bases from J, with 13 bases between. Germline assignment: CDR1 SGHVS and CDR2 FNYEAQ. The length of the CDR3 is 15 residues. CDR3 nucleotides: TGTGCCAGCATCGGATTAAGCGGCTCCTACAATGAGCAGTTCTTC. Protein product: CASIGLSGSYNEQFF.

CDR3 DNA: TGCGCCAGCGCCCTGAGACCATCCGCAGGGAAACGCACAGATACGCAGTATTTT. Protein sequence: CASALRPSAGKRTDTQYF. The rearrangement uses TRBV5-1 and TRBJ2-3; D is possibly TRBD1 (5 bases). Germline lookup yields CDR1 SGHRS and CDR2 YFSETQ. The ends were cut back, 7 bases at V and 1 base at J, with 25 bases in the middle. CDR3 length equals 18 residues.

The chain employs TRBV29-1 and TRBJ1-1, with TRBD1 identical over 10 bases. The V gene end was trimmed by 5 bases and the J gene end by 4 bases; junction bases not matched to a gene: 7. Germline loops: CDR1 SQVTM, CDR2 ANQGSEA. The CDR3 extends over 14 amino acids. CDR3 protein: CSVRHGTGATEAFF. Written as DNA, the CDR3 is TGCAGCGTTCGCCACGGGACAGGGGCCACTGAAGCTTTCTTT. Drawing the rest from reference TRBV29-1 and TRBJ1-1, the complete variable domain is SAVISQKPSRDICQRGTSLTIQCQVDSQVTMMFWYRQQPGQSLTLIATANQGSEATYESGFVIDKFPISRPNLTFSTLTVSNMSPEDSSIYLCSVRHGTGATEAFFGQGTRLTVV.

This clone was counted once. The J gene is TRBJ1-2, the V gene TRBV6-5; D gene unclear. V lost 6 bases and J 3 bases, leaving 11 bases between the germline ends. CDR1 and CDR2 (germline): MNHEY, SVGAGI. The CDR3 is 13 residues long. The DNA for the CDR3 is TGTGCCAGCAGGCCCGAGGGAGACTATGGCTACACCTTC. Translating it yields CASRPEGDYGYTF.

This chain uses TRBV21-1 with TRBJ1-5. TRBV21-1 is termed a pseudogene. The CDR3 has 17 amino acids. The CDR3 loop reads CASSSHSRSSGNQPQHF. For the CDR3, the DNA is TGTGCCAGCAGCAGCCATTCACGGAGTAGCGGTAATCAGCCCCAGCATTTT.

Only one count was recorded for this clone. CDR3: CASSLGGGYNSPLHF. CDR3 sequence (DNA): TGTGCCAGCAGCTTAGGAGGGGGCTATAATTCACCCCTCCACTTT. This chain joins TRBV7-2 and TRBJ1-6, with a possible D match to TRBD1 (6 bases). The germline CDR1 and CDR2 sequences are SGHTA and FQGNSA. Trimming removed 1 base from V and 3 bases from J, with 7 bases in between. This CDR3 spans 15 amino acids.

The chain employs TRBV6-2 or TRBV6-3 and TRBJ1-3, with D perhaps matching TRBD1 (5 bases). Trimming shortened V by 4 bases and J by 5 bases, and 9 bases separated the two germline ends. This CDR3 spans 13 amino acids. Germline V gene data show CDR1 as MNHEY and CDR2 as SVGEGT. CDR3 region: CASSSGERNTIYF. Written as DNA, the CDR3 is TGTGCCAGCAGTTCGGGGGAGAGAAACACCATATATTTT.

The V and J genes are TRBV19 and TRBJ2-5, with 12 bases identical to TRBD1. Germline trimming cut 6 bases from V and 5 bases from J; bases unmatched to any gene: 7. The CDR3 runs to 15 residues. Germline assignment: CDR1 LNHDA and CDR2 SQIVND (reference sequence). The CDR3 nucleotides read TGTGCCAGTAGGCGTGGGACAGGGGGCCCGGAGACCCAGTACTTC. Its translation: CASRRGTGGPETQYF.